The rows below give T cell receptor beta chains drawn from one sample of a study of cytomegalovirus exposure and HLA in healthy donors. Method: immunoSEQ multiplex PCR; TCRdb's copy keeps in-frame clones and lacks some. The repertoire consists of about 170,000 clones, with roughly 79% occurring once and the leading ten covering roughly 1.9%. Input material: PBMCs. The receptor source for this set is a woman younger than 45 in good health and CMV-seropositive. The CDR3 runs from the conserved cysteine through the conserved F or W. A D gene is named only where the DNA matches it firmly. Only some rows state a clone size, as once, few, many or a class for expanded clones.

d_call	clone_size	v_call	j_call	cdr3_aa	cdr3_nt
TRBD2	.	TRBV4-3	TRBJ2-3	CASSQDPAGGSTDTQYF	TGCGCCAGCAGCCAAGATCCGGCGGGGGGATCGACAGATACGCAGTATTTT
.	.	TRBV2	TRBJ2-7	CASRARDYEQYF	TGTGCCAGCAGGGCTCGGGACTACGAGCAGTACTTC
.	.	TRBV5-1	TRBJ1-6	CASSLAVRGSPLHF	TGCGCCAGCAGCTTGGCTGTCCGGGGGTCACCCCTCCACTTT
.	.	TRBV7-7	TRBJ1-1	CASSVDRDTEAFF	TGTGCCAGCAGCGTAGACAGAGACACTGAAGCTTTCTTT
TRBD2	.	TRBV19	TRBJ2-7	CASSRVGAGGYEQYF	TGTGCCAGTAGTAGGGTTGGAGCGGGAGGCTACGAGCAGTACTTC
.	.	TRBV2	TRBJ1-1	CASSGKGTLNTEAFF	TGTGCCAGCAGTGGAAAGGGGACTTTGAACACTGAAGCTTTCTTT
TRBD1	.	TRBV10-3	TRBJ1-5	CATTHGQVNQPQHF	TGTGCCACCACCCACGGACAGGTCAATCAGCCCCAGCATTTT
.	.	TRBV6-5	TRBJ2-5	CASSSPSREETQYF	TGTGCCAGCAGTTCCCCGAGCCGGGAGGAGACCCAGTACTTC
TRBD1	.	TRBV30	TRBJ1-4	CAWSVGTGVEKLFF	TGTGCCTGGAGTGTAGGGACAGGGGTTGAAAAACTGTTTTTT
.	.	TRBV7-9	TRBJ1-2	CASSFLGAYGYTF	TGTGCCAGCAGCTTCCTAGGAGCTTATGGCTACACCTTC
.	.	TRBV7-9	TRBJ2-7	CASSFGTREQYF	TGTGCCAGCAGCTTCGGGACTCGAGAGCAGTACTTC
TRBD2	.	TRBV9	TRBJ2-1	CASSLFTSGRSYNEQFF	TGTGCCAGCAGCCTTTTTACTAGCGGGAGATCCTACAATGAGCAGTTCTTC
.	.	TRBV30	TRBJ1-1	CAWSPGGVEAFF	TGTGCCTGGAGTCCCGGGGGAGTCGAAGCTTTCTTT
TRBD2	.	TRBV12-5	TRBJ2-3	CASGPSGRGGADTQYF	TGTGCTAGTGGTCCATCCGGGCGGGGGGGCGCAGATACGCAGTATTTT
.	.	TRBV18	TRBJ1-6	CASSPTETENSPLHF	TGTGCCAGCTCACCCACAGAGACAGAAAATTCACCCCTCCACTTT
.	once	TRBV21-1	TRBJ2-1	CASSPLGRFEQFF	TGTGCCAGCAGCCCCTTGGGGAGGTTCGAGCAGTTCTTC
.	.	TRBV27	TRBJ2-1	CASSFWLEGREQFF	TGTGCCAGCAGTTTTTGGCTAGAGGGGAGGGAGCAGTTCTTC
TRBD2	few	TRBV7-9	TRBJ2-5	CASSLTSGSLETQYF	TGTGCCAGCAGCTTGACTAGCGGGAGCCTGGAGACCCAGTACTTC
.	.	TRBV30	TRBJ1-6	CAWMVRAYNSPLHF	TGTGCCTGGATGGTCAGGGCGTATAATTCACCCCTCCACTTT
TRBD1	.	TRBV10-1	TRBJ2-5	CASSDPGTGQETQYF	TGCGCCAGCAGTGATCCCGGGACAGGCCAAGAGACCCAGTACTTC
.	.	TRBV7-2	TRBJ1-2	CASSLLGFNYGYTF	TGTGCCAGCAGCTTACTAGGTTTCAACTATGGCTACACCTTC
TRBD2	.	TRBV10-3	TRBJ2-3	CATLAGPSDTQYF	TGTGCCACCCTAGCGGGGCCCTCAGATACGCAGTATTTT
TRBD1	.	TRBV2	TRBJ1-5	CASRGQGGIQPQHF	TGTGCCAGCAGAGGGCAGGGGGGTATTCAGCCCCAGCATTTT
.	.	TRBV14	TRBJ1-1	CASSQDLKGITFF	TGTGCCAGCAGCCAAGATTTAAAGGGGATAACTTTCTTT
TRBD1	.	TRBV7-9	TRBJ1-4	CASSDRVSNEKLFF	TGTGCCAGCAGTGACAGGGTGTCTAATGAAAAACTGTTTTTT
.	few	TRBV7-6	TRBJ2-5	CASNNMRQPQETQYF	TGTGCCAGCAACAATATGCGACAGCCGCAAGAGACCCAGTACTTC
.	.	TRBV12-5	TRBJ1-5	CASGLVTRTGLGSYSNQPQHF	TGTGCTAGTGGTTTGGTAACGCGAACAGGGTTGGGATCTTATAGCAATCAGCCCCAGCATTTT
.	.	TRBV7-2	TRBJ2-5	CASSQAYQETQYF	TGTGCCAGCAGCCAAGCGTACCAAGAGACCCAGTACTTC
TRBD2	.	TRBV5-1	TRBJ2-3	CASSKTSGRLGDTQYF	TGCGCCAGCAGCAAGACTAGCGGGAGGCTGGGAGATACGCAGTATTTT
TRBD1	.	TRBV29-1	TRBJ2-7	CSVETVRQGSYEQYF	TGCAGCGTTGAAACAGTGCGACAGGGCTCCTACGAGCAGTACTTC
.	.	TRBV7-9	TRBJ2-1	CASSLLGAASSYNEQFF	TGTGCCAGCAGCTTATTAGGGGCCGCTAGCTCCTACAATGAGCAGTTCTTC
TRBD2	few	TRBV15	TRBJ2-1	CATSRGGRGDEQFF	TGTGCCACCAGCAGAGGAGGTCGGGGGGATGAGCAGTTCTTC
TRBD1	.	TRBV10-1	TRBJ2-1	CASSGNAGTGGENEQFF	TGCGCCAGCAGTGGGAACGCCGGGACAGGGGGCGAGAATGAGCAGTTCTTC
.	.	TRBV30	TRBJ1-2	CAWSVLLLSGYTF	TGTGCCTGGAGTGTTCTGCTTTTGAGTGGCTACACCTTC
.	.	TRBV2	TRBJ1-4	CASSAGTVATNEKLFF	TGTGCCAGCAGTGCCGGGACTGTTGCAACTAATGAAAAACTGTTTTTT
TRBD2	.	TRBV10-3	TRBJ2-2	CAISGLAGGPGGTGELFF	TGTGCCATCAGCGGACTAGCGGGAGGGCCGGGGGGCACCGGGGAGCTGTTTTTT
TRBD1	.	TRBV6-6	TRBJ2-6	CATDRAGSSGANVLTF	TGTGCCACCGACAGGGCAGGGTCCTCTGGGGCCAACGTCCTGACTTTC
.	few	TRBV28	TRBJ2-7	CASSYLQGRYEQYF	TGTGCCAGCAGTTACCTACAGGGTAGGTACGAGCAGTACTTC
.	.	TRBV2	TRBJ2-7	CASSESQAYEQYF	TGTGCCAGCAGTGAGTCCCAGGCCTACGAGCAGTACTTC
.	.	TRBV27	TRBJ2-5	CASSLYLTTRETQYF	TGTGCCAGCAGTTTATACTTAACAACCAGGGAGACCCAGTACTTC
.	few	TRBV4-1	TRBJ1-1	CASSQEGRRGDAFF	TGCGCCAGCAGCCAAGAAGGACGGAGGGGAGACGCTTTCTTT
TRBD2	.	TRBV9	TRBJ2-3	CASSVDRLAGAGDTQYF	TGTGCCAGCAGCGTAGACAGACTAGCGGGGGCCGGAGATACGCAGTATTTT
.	.	TRBV15	TRBJ2-5	CATSRDGAGETQYF	TGTGCCACCAGCAGAGATGGTGCGGGAGAGACCCAGTACTTC
.	few	TRBV30	TRBJ2-5	CAWSVPGPETQYF	TGTGCCTGGAGTGTGCCAGGTCCAGAGACCCAGTACTTC
.	.	TRBV29-1	TRBJ2-1	CSVEDPGPRAYNEQFF	TGCAGCGTTGAAGATCCTGGGCCAAGAGCCTACAATGAGCAGTTCTTC
.	.	TRBV5-5	TRBJ2-7	CASSLAPAGRPAEQYF	TGTGCCAGCAGCTTGGCCCCTGCAGGCCGCCCCGCCGAGCAGTACTTC
TRBD1	few	TRBV30	TRBJ1-5	CAWRPQGAVQPQHF	TGTGCCTGGAGGCCCCAGGGGGCGGTTCAGCCCCAGCATTTT
.	.	TRBV2	TRBJ2-7	CASSARVIRSYEQYF	TGTGCCAGCAGCGCCAGGGTAATTCGTTCCTACGAGCAGTACTTC
TRBD1	.	TRBV19	TRBJ1-6	CASGLTGGVATNSPLHF	TGTGCCAGTGGCCTGACAGGGGGCGTCGCTACCAATTCACCCCTCCACTTT
.	.	TRBV5-8	TRBJ2-5	CASRWGQGSFETQYF	TGTGCCAGCAGGTGGGGACAAGGGAGCTTCGAGACCCAGTACTTC
.	.	TRBV5-6	TRBJ2-1	CASSRVSSTYNEQFF	TGTGCCAGCAGCCGAGTAAGTTCCACCTACAATGAGCAGTTCTTC
TRBD1	once	TRBV4-3	TRBJ1-4	CASSQDQGAVNEKLFF	TGCGCCAGCAGCCAAGATCAGGGGGCCGTGAATGAAAAACTGTTTTTT
.	.	TRBV11-2	TRBJ2-6	CASSGLSGANVLTF	TGTGCCAGCAGCGGGCTATCTGGGGCCAACGTCCTGACTTTC
.	.	TRBV19	TRBJ1-2	CASSIGASKNYGYTF	TGTGCCAGTAGTATAGGGGCCAGCAAGAACTATGGCTACACCTTC
.	.	TRBV2	TRBJ2-3	CASTEGLGGGTDTQYF	TGTGCCAGCACTGAAGGTTTGGGCGGGGGCACAGATACGCAGTATTTT
TRBD2	.	TRBV2	TRBJ2-5	CASLPATSGGRETQYF	TGTGCCAGCTTACCGGCGACTAGCGGGGGTAGGGAGACCCAGTACTTC
.	.	TRBV18	TRBJ1-5	CASSGTVNQPQHF	TGTGCCAGCTCAGGAACAGTCAATCAGCCCCAGCATTTT
TRBD1	.	TRBV7-9	TRBJ1-2	CASSLIGQGGYGYTF	TGTGCCAGCAGCTTGATCGGACAGGGTGGCTATGGCTACACCTTC